This T cell receptor beta chain was retrieved from a study of identical twins. TCRdb re-analysed the 5' RACE reads in MiXCR, keeping a single row per CDR3 protein. The sample gives some 460,000 distinct CDR3 sequences, 14% of which show up once; about 0.53% is in the top ten. This CDR3 has 15 amino acids. V lost 6 bases and J lost 3; bases outside the gene matches: 6. Germline V gene lookup returns CDR1 LNHNV and CDR2 YYDKDF (reference sequence). This clonotype was seen repeatedly, ten times or more. These data also featured in a second study, about yellow fever vaccine responses in identical twins.

The TCR originated in a woman between 18 and 29 years old in good health. The V and J genes are TRBV15 and TRBJ2-3, with 10 nucleotides matching TRBD2. Sequenced material: CD4+ T cells sorted from blood. In DNA form, the CDR3 reads TGTGCCACCAGTTCGCTAGCGGGAGATACAGATACGCAGTATTTT. The encoded protein is CATSSLAGDTDTQYF.